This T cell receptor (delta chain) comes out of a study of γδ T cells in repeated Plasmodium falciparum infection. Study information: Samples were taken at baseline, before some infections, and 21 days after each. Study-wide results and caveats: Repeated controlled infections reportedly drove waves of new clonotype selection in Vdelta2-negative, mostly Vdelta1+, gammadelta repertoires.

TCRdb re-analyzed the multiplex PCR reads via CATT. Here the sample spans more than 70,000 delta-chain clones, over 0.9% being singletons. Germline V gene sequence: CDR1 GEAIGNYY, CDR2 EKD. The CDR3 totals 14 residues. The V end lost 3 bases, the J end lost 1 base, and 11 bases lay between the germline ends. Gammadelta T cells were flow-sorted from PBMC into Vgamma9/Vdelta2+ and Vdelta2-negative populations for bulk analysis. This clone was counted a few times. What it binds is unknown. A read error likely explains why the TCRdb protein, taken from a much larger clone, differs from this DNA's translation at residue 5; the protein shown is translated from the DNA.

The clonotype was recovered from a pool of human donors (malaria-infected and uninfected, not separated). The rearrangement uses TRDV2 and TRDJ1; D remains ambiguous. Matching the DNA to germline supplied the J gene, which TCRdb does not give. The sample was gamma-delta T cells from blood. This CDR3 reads CACDALTVTDKLIF. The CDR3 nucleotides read TGTGCCTGTGACGCCCTCACCGTCACCGATAAACTCATCTTT.